This paragraph reports one T cell receptor (beta chain). It has no known antigen specificity. It has no much larger one-base neighbor in the sample; base qualities were not kept. The cohort consisted of fewer than 700 healthy bone marrow donors. At the time of sampling, every cohort member was nominally healthy, though immune exposures that went unrecorded were likely present. The donor was CMV seropositive and was included in the group of around 300 seropositive cohort members. A peripheral blood sample was collected from each donor, and TCR beta sequencing was performed on peripheral blood mononuclear cells. The Qiagen DNeasy Blood Extraction Kit was used to extract genomic DNA from the blood cell samples. The data were taken from a study of cytomegalovirus exposure and HLA in healthy donors listed by TCRdb under 2017. About the full investigation: In an earlier analysis of under 750 of the donors, around 290 Gb of sequence data and 117 million unique TCR beta sequences from approximately 180 million T cells were reported. A later analysis re-analyzed previously published TCR beta repertoires from roughly 690 donors and added high-resolution HLA genotyping to study TCR occurrence patterns. All discovery cohort repertoires had been generated on a single sequencing platform. A later genetic analysis took genome-wide SNP genotypes for about 55% of the 666 donors and used that subset as a discovery cohort. High-throughput TCR immunosequencing, statistical association of individual TCRs with disease status, and machine learning were combined to predict cytomegalovirus infection status. The number of donors typed differed by locus, with 629-630 for A, B, C, DRB1 and DQB1, roughly 520 for DQA1, 600 to 610 for DPA1, and some 440 for DPB1. Using immunosequencing, the study profiled T cell repertoires from 640 or so subjects and related those repertoires to cytomegalovirus serostatus. To decide whether each TCR beta V gene segment behaved as functional or pseudogenic, an earlier analysis of some 600 of the donors relied on high-throughput TCR beta sequencing. Approximately 300 gigabases of sequencing data and around 88 million unique TCR sequences made up an early release that covered 640 HLA-typed donors. Class I and class II HLA loci were covered by the typing at four-digit resolution. Besides the first cohort of 666 subjects, a separate validation cohort made up of around 120 different subjects was used. On average, roughly 240,000 unique TCR beta nucleotide sequences were sequenced per donor among 398 genotyped donors of the cohort, with roughly 19% of those sequences being non-productive. Rather than drawing on any new phenotypic data, the later analysis identified candidate immune exposures from TCR beta sequences and the way those sequences occurred across donors. Of the 398 genotyped donors, over 70% fell in the genetic ancestry cluster associated with self-reported Caucasian donors. The study aimed to test whether signatures of past pathogen exposure could be identified by cataloging public T cell receptors. Donor age, sex, ethnicity and CMV serostatus were compiled together with the repertoire data. Five DR-DQ haplotypes were treated as single units for association and clustering because of strong linkage in the cohort.

V is shortened by 2 bases, J by 0 bases, and the region joining them spans 7 bases. Counted from cysteine to phenylalanine, this CDR3 has 14 amino acids. The DNA shown is the 42-base CDR3, in frame from base 1. CDR1 and CDR2 (SGHNT, YENEEA) derive from the germline V gene. What the work shows at the level of the full study, not this receptor alone: In both the original and validation cohorts, the classifier was reported to diagnose cytomegalovirus status with high specificity and sensitivity. A further reported finding was that TCR beta sequences accurately predicted the HLA-A and HLA-B alleles for most subjects in the first cohort. Because the 87-base-pair reads could not distinguish some IMGT-functional V segments, including TRBV6-2 and TRBV6-3, those segments were excluded. A later analysis found that TCR association rates varied across HLA loci, with DRB1 alleles showing the most associated TCRs and HLA-C alleles the fewest. Compared with equally common non-associated chains, HLA-associated TCR beta chains in a later analysis were more clonally expanded and had lower generation probabilities. The sequencing pipeline was judged likely to have produced a cluster of highly shared sequence variants as a technical artifact. In a later analysis, most CMV-associated TCR beta chains were found to appear HLA-restricted, with HLA associations seemingly driven largely by CMV exposure. According to the authors, the approach could potentially be generalized to other disease states and immunological phenotypes. The earlier analysis of 587 of the donors excluded some 15 rarely observed V segments, including chromosome 9 orphons, because counts were too low. According to a later analysis, parvovirus B19, influenza, CMV and Epstein-Barr virus appeared linked to several top co-occurrence clusters. In vitro tests confirmed that a few of the cytomegalovirus-associated TCR beta chains recognize cytomegalovirus antigens. Presence/absence analyses assumed roughly uniform sequencing depth across donors, an assumption that may not hold. This cohort had only TCR beta chains sequenced, and the lack of alpha or paired-chain data limited which features could be detected. Correlated functional status among segregating V segments might be attributable to linkage disequilibrium, but an unknown experimental factor could not be ruled out. Because some donors lacked HLA typing at each locus, the association tests relied only on the typed subset. Compared with the roughly 670-donor mean, donors in an Asian-associated ancestry cluster had fewer N-insertions in productive TCRs, according to a later genetic analysis. While some public TCRs were present in many individuals, most TCR sequences turned up only very rarely across donors. In a later genetic analysis, a missense DCLRE1C variant was associated with V-gene and J-gene trimming of TCR beta chains, and the association was replicated in an independent cohort. Broadly in line with IMGT annotations, most TCR beta V segments showed up in productive rearrangements about 87% or about 30% of the time in an earlier analysis of roughly 590 of the donors. When HLA alleles, especially DR and DQ, strongly co-occurred, TCR associations were difficult to assign to individual alleles. The study listed over 150 TCR beta chains as associated with cytomegalovirus. A later analysis associated about 16,000 TCR beta sequences with specific HLA alleles at a false discovery rate of 0.05. For the cohort, immune exposure information was limited to CMV serostatus.

The method was the immunoSEQ multiplex PCR assay. For the multiplex PCR, a mixture combining 60 forward primers for TCR Vbeta segments and 13 reverse primers for TCR Jbeta segments was used. A multiplex PCR assay on genomic DNA amplified the CDR3 region of rearranged TCR beta genes. The Illumina HiSeq System was used to sequence the amplified TCR beta libraries as 87-base-pair reads. The published analysis was carried out like this. A later analysis tallied around 80 million unique TCR beta chains across the 666 repertoires, and about 10 million of those chains were shared by two or more donors. To remove PCR and sequencing errors, raw reads were error-corrected and collapsed into unique sequences using a nearest-neighbor algorithm that merged closely related sequences. Alignment of CDR3 sequences to IMGT reference sequences was used to assign V, D and J gene segments. Each retained sequence needed at least a six-nucleotide match to both a V gene segment and a J gene segment. Rearrangements were classified as productive when the CDR3 lacked stop codons and remained in frame with V and J, and all other rearrangements were classified as non-productive. Following IMGT convention, CDR3 was defined as the stretch from the second conserved V-encoded cysteine up to the conserved J-encoded phenylalanine. The earlier analysis of approximately 590 of the donors excluded any sequence lacking an unambiguous match to a single V gene segment. In an earlier analysis of several hundred of the donors, V segments were called functional above 56.7% productive rearrangements and were called segregating when the between-donor standard deviation exceeded 5%. To diagnose cytomegalovirus status from the catalog of TCR beta chain sequences, a statistical classification framework was built. V and J gene assignment, in a later analysis, came from comparing TCR nucleotide sequences with IMGT/GENE-DB human TR gene sequences. The TCRdist pipeline was used in a later analysis to assign CDR3 sequences and most-parsimonious VDJ recombination scenarios. In a later analysis, each TCR beta chain was defined by its CDR3 amino acid sequence together with its V-gene family, and reads without a unique V-gene family were excluded. To address suspected cross-contamination and a sequencing artifact, a later analysis removed under 600 highly shared, low-generation-probability nucleotide sequences. In a later analysis, a clonal expansion index was calculated for each public chain from normalized within-repertoire ranks of inferred template counts. Generation probabilities in a later analysis came from a VDJ recombination model fitted to out-of-frame rearrangements, and those results were checked against IGoR. A later analysis scored TCR-TCR, TCR-HLA and TCR-CMV co-occurrence with hypergeometric tests, applying a repertoire-size bias correction to TCR pairs. False discovery rates were estimated in a later analysis by permuting HLA or CMV assignments 20 times. In a later analysis, co-occurring TCRs were grouped using DBSCAN, and TCRdist sequence similarity was added for clustering within HLA-allele-positive subsets. Repertoires with fewer than 30,000 or more than 120,000 public chains, plus five repertoires with anomalous nucleotide sharing, were excluded from co-occurrence clustering. TCRdb provides this immuneACCESS table in a form limited to in-frame rearrangements. Some clones are lacking; in checked studies, under half of them reflect an unresolved V gene, and why the rest are absent is not known. The DNA gave D and trimming, while V, J and clone size come from that table. The sample profile shows more than 150,000 clones; approximately 80% of them were found once. Jointly, the top ten make up 1% to 1.5% of the sample.

This chain is built from TRBV11-3 and TRBJ1-1, with no confident D gene call. The TCR comes from a girl aged 2 to 9 in good health and CMV-seropositive. The sequenced sample consisted of PBMCs. The bases read TGTGCCAGCAGCTTATCCAGGATGAACACTGAAGCTTTCTTT. Its protein product is CASSLSRMNTEAFF.